This T cell receptor (beta chain) was identified in a study of T-cell reconstitution after alpha-beta-depleted transplantation in children. Unique molecular identifiers were used to barcode this TCRbeta library. TCRdb ran MiXCR on the PCR reads and lists one entry per CDR3 protein. The data show about 600,000 distinct CDR3 sequences, over 9.5% seen once. Unmatched junction bases numbered 17, after V lost 7 bases and J lost 8 bases. The CDR3 is 17 amino acids. Germline V gene data show CDR1 as MDHEN and CDR2 as SYDVKM. This clonotype occurred many times. The input for sequencing was PBMCs from the stem cell graft donor, taken from the stem cell graft. The TCR was taken from a human donor who donated a stem cell graft to a child with acute myeloid leukemia. The genes are TRBV28 and TRBJ2-1; 10 nucleotides match TRBD2. CDR3 in amino acids: CASTSTRWLAGVDEQFF. The CDR3, as DNA: TGTGCCAGCACCTCAACACGGTGGCTAGCGGGAGTCGATGAGCAGTTCTTC.